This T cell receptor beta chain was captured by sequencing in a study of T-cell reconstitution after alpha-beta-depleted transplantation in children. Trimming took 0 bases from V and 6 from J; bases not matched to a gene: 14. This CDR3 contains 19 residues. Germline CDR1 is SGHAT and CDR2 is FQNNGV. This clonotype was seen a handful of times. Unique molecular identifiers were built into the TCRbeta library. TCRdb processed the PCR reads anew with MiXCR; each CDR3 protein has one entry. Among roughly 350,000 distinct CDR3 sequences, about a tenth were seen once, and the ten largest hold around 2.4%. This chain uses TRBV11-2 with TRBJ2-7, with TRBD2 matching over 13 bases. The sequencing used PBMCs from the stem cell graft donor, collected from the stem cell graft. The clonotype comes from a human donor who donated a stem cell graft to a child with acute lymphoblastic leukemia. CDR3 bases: TGTGCCAGCAGCTTAGAGTCAAACTCCCCGGGACTAGCGGGACGCGAGCAGTACTTC. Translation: CASSLESNSPGLAGREQYF.